Presented here are 22 T cell receptor beta chains from one specimen sequenced in a study of CD8+ T cells in alopecia areata. Treatment reported: oral pan-JAK inhibitor, 5-10 mg twice daily. RNA, once extracted, was reverse transcribed into cDNA for use as the sequencing template. Method: immunoSEQ multiplex PCR; TCRdb's copy keeps in-frame clones and lacks some. This sample carries 200,000 to 250,000 clones, around three fifths of them seen once, and the ten largest clones take around 1.6%. Sequenced here: CD4+ T cells sorted from blood, sampled at week 4, from a patient treated with tofacitinib. Receptors originate from a human donor with alopecia areata.

This clone has just a few counts. V usage is TRBV29-1 and J usage is TRBJ2-7, with TRBD1 matching over 7 bases. The V gene's germline CDR1 is SQVTM and CDR2 ANQGSEA. The CDR3 has 11 amino acids. J gave up 5 bases and V 7 bases, and 5 bases lay outside the gene matches. CDR3 coding DNA: TGCAGCGCTCGACAGGGTAACGAGCAGTACTTC. Its protein product is CSARQGNEQYF.

The genes are TRBV4-3 and TRBJ1-2; possibly TRBD1 for D (6 bases). CDR3 length: 16 residues. The germline gives CDR1 LGHNA, CDR2 YSLEER. The V end lost 4 bases, the J end lost 3 bases, and 18 bases lay between the germline ends. The chain's CDR3 is CASSPQTGTMDYGYTF. The DNA of the CDR3 is TGCGCCAGCAGCCCGCAAACAGGGACCATGGACTATGGCTACACCTTC.

The genes are TRBV2 and TRBJ2-5, with TRBD1 as a possible D gene (5 bases). Deletions cut 7 bases from V and 2 bases from J, with 8 bases between. The germline gives CDR1 SNHLY, CDR2 FYNNEI. CDR3 size: 12 residues. The CDR3 DNA follows: TGTGCCAGCAACCCAGGGCAAGAGACCCAGTACTTC. Translating gives CASNPGQETQYF.

The V and J genes are TRBV20-1 and TRBJ1-2, with 7 bases fitting TRBD1. Trimming removed 6 bases from V and 8 bases from J; junction bases left unmatched: 6. The CDR3 length is 11 residues. The germline CDR1 and CDR2 sequences are DFQATT and SNEGSKA (reference sequence). The CDR3 loop is CSAAGGQGYTF. The CDR3 coding sequence is TGCAGTGCCGCAGGGGGGCAAGGCTACACCTTC.

The chain uses TRBV2 and TRBJ2-1; 9 bases line up with TRBD1. With 3 bases clipped from V and 4 bases from J, the junction kept 4 bases outside the gene matches. From germline, CDR1 is SNHLY and CDR2 FYNNEI. The CDR3 length is 15 residues. The CDR3 sequence is CASSDGDRDYNEQFF. The CDR3 DNA sequence: TGTGCCAGCAGTGACGGGGACAGGGATTACAATGAGCAGTTCTTC.

J is TRBJ2-3 and V is TRBV29-1; 8 positions match TRBD1. Trimming removed 4 bases from V and 6 bases from J; junction bases left unmatched: 3. The CDR3 covers 12 residues. Germline V gene data show CDR1 as SQVTM and CDR2 as ANQGSEA. CDR3 coding DNA: TGCAGCGTTGGGACAGGGCGCGATACGCAGTATTTT. Protein product: CSVGTGRDTQYF.

The chain uses TRBV27 and TRBJ2-7; 8 bases align to TRBD1. The ends lost 6 bases at V and 2 bases at J; junction bases unmatched: 6. Per the germline V gene, CDR1 is MNHEY and CDR2 is SMNVEV (reference sequence). This CDR3 spans 14 amino acids. The CDR3 loop is CASRPGGRTYEQYF. The CDR3 coding sequence is TGTGCCAGCAGACCAGGGGGCCGGACCTACGAGCAGTACTTC.

The genes are TRBV4-1 and TRBJ1-1; a possible D gene is TRBD1 (5 bases). Germline CDR1 is MGHRA and CDR2 is YSYEKL. CDR3 length equals 19 residues. Trimming cost V 0 bases and J 10 bases, with 30 bases left between them. In nucleotides, the CDR3 is TGCGCCAGCAGCCAAGAGGTCGGGGCGACAAGTCCCCAACGGGGATTAGCTTTCTTT. It encodes CASSQEVGATSPQRGLAFF.

This chain links TRBV10-3 with TRBJ2-3; possible D gene TRBD2, 6 bases. The germline CDR1 and CDR2 sequences are ENHRY and SYGVKD. CDR3 length equals 13 residues. Trimming pared 5 bases from V and 6 bases from J, leaving 12 bases between. CDR3 coding DNA: TGTGCCATCAGTTTCGGGGGTGACGATACGCAGTATTTT. Protein: CAISFGGDDTQYF.

This chain joins TRBV25-1 and TRBJ1-5, with 9 bases aligning to TRBD1. V gave up 2 bases and J gave up 5 bases; unmatched junction bases: 1. The CDR3 length is 14 residues. CDR1 and CDR2 (germline): MGHDK, SYGVNS. The CDR3 loop reads CASSETGGDQPQHF. CDR3 nucleotides: TGTGCCAGCAGTGAAACAGGGGGCGATCAGCCCCAGCATTTT. The full variable domain, its missing parts supplied by reference TRBV25-1 and TRBJ1-5, is EADIYQTPRYLVIGTGKKITLECSQTMGHDKMYWYQQDPGMELHLIHYSYGVNSTEKGDLSSESTVSRIRTEHFPLTLESARPSHTSQYLCASSETGGDQPQHFGDGTRLSIL.

V gene TRBV7-8 combines with J gene TRBJ1-1; D gene uncertain. The CDR3 consists of 13 residues. Trimming took 2 bases from V and 11 from J, leaving 15 bases between them. Germline V CDR1 and CDR2: SGHVS, FQNEAQ. CDR3 nucleotide sequence: TGTGCCAGCAGCTTAACCCACGGCCGGGATGCTTTCTTT. It codes for CASSLTHGRDAFF.

This clone has only a few counts. CDR3 nucleotides: TGCGCCAGCAGCTTGGAACCGAACCGGGAGACCCAGTACTTC. Translation gives CASSLEPNRETQYF. The chain employs TRBV5-1 and TRBJ2-5; D ambiguous. The CDR3 length is 14 residues. Trimming cost V 0 bases and J 5 bases, with 11 bases left between them. Germline CDR1 reads SGHRS; CDR2 reads YFSETQ.

The chain is built from TRBV29-1 and TRBJ2-3, with D hard to call. The CDR3 has 8 residues. Germline-derived CDR1 and CDR2 are SQVTM and ANQGSEA. The V end lost 4 bases, the J end lost 10 bases, and 3 bases lay between the germline ends. In DNA, the CDR3 is TGCAGCGTTGGTGCGCAGTATTTT. Its translation: CSVGAQYF.

The V and J genes are TRBV11-3 and TRBJ2-5, with 7 nucleotides matching TRBD2. Germline V gene sequence: CDR1 SGHNT, CDR2 YENEEA. The CDR3 contains 14 residues. The ends lost 4 bases at V and 3 bases at J; junction bases unmatched: 5. CDR3 protein: CASSSLRGEETQYF. CDR3 sequence (DNA): TGTGCCAGCAGCTCCCTACGGGGGGAAGAGACCCAGTACTTC.

This clone was seen more than once but under ten times. This chain joins TRBV9 and TRBJ2-3; D perhaps matches TRBD2 (7 bases). The CDR3 is 17 residues long. Germline V lookup: CDR1 SGDLS, CDR2 YYNGEE. Trimming removed 0 bases at V and 7 bases at J, with 21 bases between. The chain's CDR3 is CASSVEGGRGSLYTQYF. DNA of the CDR3: TGTGCCAGCAGCGTAGAAGGGGGGCGCGGGAGCTTGTATACGCAGTATTTT.

The V gene is TRBV30, the J gene TRBJ1-6, with D uncertain. V was shortened by 0 bases and J by 10 bases, with 7 bases between the two germline ends. The CDR3 consists of 12 residues. Germline CDR1 is GTSNPN and CDR2 is SVGIG (reference sequence). The CDR3 DNA is TGTGCCTGGAGTGTACAGTACTCACCCCTCCACTTT. Translated, it gives CAWSVQYSPLHF.

The chain couples TRBV30 to TRBJ1-1, with D tentatively TRBD1 (6 bases). Trimming removed 4 bases from V and 3 bases from J, with 6 bases in between. The germline CDR1 and CDR2 sequences are GTSNPN and SVGIG (reference sequence). This CDR3 spans 11 amino acids. The CDR3 region is CAWTGDTEAFF. The CDR3 DNA reads as TGTGCCTGGACAGGGGACACTGAAGCTTTCTTT.

This clone was counted only a few times. The J gene is TRBJ2-3, the V gene TRBV4-3, with 10 nucleotides matching TRBD2. Germline-derived CDR1 and CDR2 are LGHNA and YSLEER. This CDR3 has 16 amino acids. The ends lost 5 bases at V and 2 bases at J; junction bases unmatched: 7. The CDR3 is CASSSRSGGPTDTQYF. The CDR3 nucleotides read TGCGCCAGCAGCTCGCGTAGCGGGGGGCCCACAGATACGCAGTATTTT.

The chain is built from TRBV5-1 and TRBJ2-7, with 12 bases that match TRBD2. V lost 3 bases to trimming and J lost 4 bases; unmatched junction nucleotides: 5. This CDR3 comprises 15 residues. CDR1 is SGHRS, CDR2 YFSETQ, per germline. This CDR3 is CASSSGLAGFYEQYF. The CDR3 bases are TGCGCCAGCAGCTCGGGACTAGCGGGTTTTTACGAGCAGTACTTC.

V and J are TRBV29-1 and TRBJ1-4; TRBD1 matches at 7 bases. Germline V CDR1 and CDR2: SQVTM, ANQGSEA. The CDR3 runs to 14 residues. V shed 6 bases and J 7 bases; nucleotides not matched to a gene: 11. The CDR3 loop is CSVGPGQRGEKLFF. DNA for the CDR3: TGCAGCGTGGGGCCGGGACAGAGAGGTGAAAAACTGTTTTTT.

This clone was seen a handful of times. The CDR3 region is CASSDYEQYF. CDR3 coding DNA: TGTGCCAGCAGTGACTACGAGCAGTACTTC. The chain carries TRBV6-1 and TRBJ2-7; D uncertain. The CDR3 extends over 10 amino acids. The germline V gene has CDR1 MNHNS and CDR2 SASEGT. Trimming left V 3 bases short and J 3 bases short, with 0 bases between.

V and J are TRBV5-6 and TRBJ2-7; TRBD2 is a possible D gene (6 bases). V lost 6 bases and J 9 bases, leaving 25 bases between the germline ends. CDR1 and CDR2 from the germline V gene are SGHDT and YYEEEE. CDR3 length equals 15 residues. The CDR3 sequence: CASTDAMGGESGQYF. The CDR3 bases are TGTGCCAGCACCGATGCGATGGGGGGAGAGTCGGGGCAGTACTTC.